Sequencing of this T cell receptor beta chain was carried out in a study of blood T cell repertoires in COVID-19 (dated by TCRdb to about 2020). About the investigation overall: Samples covering the acute and convalescent phases of COVID-19 were provided by collaborators in the United States, Italy and Spain. Subjects who had been exposed to COVID-19, were actively infected with it, or had recovered from it provided the deeply sampled blood TCRbeta repertoires that made up the dataset. Samples came from the ongoing ImmuneRACE study (first 160 participants) plus 1,254 subjects from 6 global collaborators. The repertoires were made available in a free public database intended to serve as a resource for research on the immune response to SARS-CoV-2. The material from the prospective study consisted of cDNA or gDNA derived from T cells, B-cell-depleted T cells, or PBMCs. The sample metadata nearly always contained a de-identified subject ID, COVID-19 status, age in years and sex. Where available, HLA class I and class II types were obtained from metadata supplied by the sample provider rather than from assay-based typing. General findings and caveats noted by the study authors: How much clinical and demographic metadata was included differed by source and by participant, and the metadata was provided uncurated.

For CDR1 and CDR2, the germline V gene lists SGHVS and FQNEAQ. V is trimmed back by 1 base and J by 3 bases, and the junction contains 7 bases that no gene match accounts for. Inclusive of the bounding cysteine and phenylalanine, the CDR3 is 17 residues long. Of all the DNA, just the CDR3 is kept, 51 bases in frame from base 1. The collaborating institutions used their own protocols to collect whole blood in K2EDTA tubes. For TCRbeta analysis, collaborators shipped samples in one of three forms: frozen whole blood, isolated PBMCs, or DNA extracted from either of those sample types. TCRbeta CDR3 regions were amplified from genomic DNA using the immunoSEQ Assay, a bias-controlled multiplex PCR. The authors processed their data as follows. Within the assay, amplification of reference gene primers was used to estimate how many nucleated cells each sample contained. To quantify the absolute abundance of each unique TCRbeta CDR3 rearrangement, sequence reads were collapsed and filtered. For each sample, productive Simpson clonality was calculated as the square root of Simpson's diversity index over productive rearrangements. As stored in TCRdb, this immuneACCESS dataset retains in-frame rearrangements with V and J assigned. A fraction of the clones does not appear; measured against another copy, unresolved V genes explain less than half of the discrepancy, and the remainder lacks a known reason. Clone size and V and J calls were adopted from that table, with D and trimming inferred from the DNA. For this sample the table gives some 80,000 clones, of which about 90% were detected only once. The ten most abundant clones make up approximately 2.5% of the sample.

In regard to this clone: The specificity of this receptor is unknown. No qualities accompany the bases; no much larger clone lies one base away.

The rearrangement joined TRBV7-8 to TRBJ2-2; TRBD2 agrees with 8 junctional bases. Sequencing used peripheral blood. The sequence derives from a human donor in a cohort sampled during active COVID-19. CDR3 region: CASSLGLAIGDTGELFF. The nucleotides are TGTGCCAGCAGCTTAGGACTAGCGATAGGTGACACCGGGGAGCTGTTTTTT.